These T cell receptor beta chains were read from a single sample in a study of CD4 T cells in relation to SARS-CoV-2 and coronaviruses. These receptors have no known antigen. The assay was immunoSEQ multiplex PCR, and TCRdb's table has in-frame clones only and misses some. This table holds approximately 25,000 clones, about 70% found once. Material: CD4+ T cells from PBMCs, cultured in vitro. The receptors here all came from a human donor in good health. Each CDR3 is given with its conserved first and last residue. A D gene is named only where the DNA matches it firmly. A row's size may be missing; if present it is once, few, many or a size class.

j_call: TRBJ2-2; clone_size: few; v_call: TRBV7-3; d_call: NA; cdr3_aa: CASSLDGGRTGELFF; cdr3_nt: TGTGCCAGCAGCTTAGACGGTGGACGGACCGGGGAGCTGTTTTTT
j_call: TRBJ2-2; clone_size: NA; v_call: TRBV27; d_call: NA; cdr3_aa: CASRNRQSHGELFF; cdr3_nt: TGTGCCAGCCGGAATAGACAGAGCCACGGGGAGCTGTTTTTT
j_call: TRBJ1-1; clone_size: NA; v_call: TRBV5-1; d_call: NA; cdr3_aa: CASSLNSAGSEAFF; cdr3_nt: TGCGCCAGCAGCTTGAATTCGGCCGGGAGTGAAGCTTTCTTT
j_call: TRBJ2-1; clone_size: NA; v_call: TRBV19; d_call: NA; cdr3_aa: CASSPVGHEQFF; cdr3_nt: TGTGCCAGTAGCCCAGTCGGTCATGAGCAGTTCTTC
j_call: TRBJ1-1; clone_size: NA; v_call: TRBV30; d_call: NA; cdr3_aa: CAWSPAADTEAFF; cdr3_nt: TGTGCCTGGAGCCCGGCAGCTGACACTGAAGCTTTCTTT
j_call: TRBJ2-3; clone_size: NA; v_call: TRBV6-5; d_call: TRBD1; cdr3_aa: CASRPGTGLSDTQYF; cdr3_nt: TGTGCCAGCAGGCCCGGGACAGGGTTATCAGATACGCAGTATTTT
j_call: TRBJ1-1; clone_size: few; v_call: TRBV29-1; d_call: NA; cdr3_aa: CSVSRGKRDTEAFF; cdr3_nt: TGCAGCGTTAGCCGAGGGAAAAGAGACACTGAAGCTTTCTTT
j_call: TRBJ2-5; clone_size: NA; v_call: TRBV24-1; d_call: TRBD2; cdr3_aa: CATSDLAGESQETQYF; cdr3_nt: TGTGCCACCAGTGATTTGGCGGGAGAGAGCCAAGAGACCCAGTACTTC
j_call: TRBJ2-5; clone_size: NA; v_call: TRBV12-5; d_call: NA; cdr3_aa: CASGLVNIETQYF; cdr3_nt: TGTGCTAGTGGTTTGGTAAATATAGAGACCCAGTACTTC
j_call: TRBJ2-3; clone_size: NA; v_call: TRBV5-1; d_call: TRBD1; cdr3_aa: CASSLADRDTDTQYF; cdr3_nt: TGCGCCAGCAGCTTGGCGGACAGGGACACAGATACGCAGTATTTT
j_call: TRBJ1-6; clone_size: NA; v_call: TRBV15; d_call: NA; cdr3_aa: CATSRDSPRDSPLHF; cdr3_nt: TGTGCCACCAGCAGAGATTCCCCTCGAGATTCACCCCTCCACTTT
j_call: TRBJ2-4; clone_size: few; v_call: TRBV12-3/TRBV12-4; d_call: NA; cdr3_aa: CASSLTQGGIQYF; cdr3_nt: TGTGCCAGCAGTTTAACCCAGGGGGGCATTCAGTACTTC
j_call: TRBJ1-5; clone_size: NA; v_call: TRBV6-5; d_call: NA; cdr3_aa: CASRPPGFQQPQHF; cdr3_nt: TGTGCCAGCAGGCCCCCAGGGTTCCAACAGCCCCAGCATTTT
j_call: TRBJ2-7; clone_size: NA; v_call: TRBV9; d_call: TRBD1; cdr3_aa: CASSSRQGGFHEQYF; cdr3_nt: TGTGCCAGCAGCTCCCGACAGGGGGGTTTCCACGAGCAGTACTTC
j_call: TRBJ2-3; clone_size: NA; v_call: TRBV5-5; d_call: NA; cdr3_aa: CASSLDQGVGTDTQYF; cdr3_nt: TGTGCCAGCAGCTTGGACCAGGGAGTTGGTACAGATACGCAGTATTTT
j_call: TRBJ2-1; clone_size: NA; v_call: TRBV6-5; d_call: TRBD2; cdr3_aa: CASIHSGPYNEQFF; cdr3_nt: TGTGCCAGCATCCATAGCGGGCCCTACAATGAGCAGTTCTTC
j_call: TRBJ2-7; clone_size: NA; v_call: TRBV5-1; d_call: NA; cdr3_aa: CASSFDGAYEQYF; cdr3_nt: TGCGCCAGCAGCTTCGACGGAGCCTACGAGCAGTACTTC
j_call: TRBJ2-7; clone_size: NA; v_call: TRBV3-1/TRBV3-2; d_call: TRBD1; cdr3_aa: CASSPTGGRSYEQYF; cdr3_nt: TGTGCCAGCAGCCCCACAGGGGGTCGCTCCTACGAGCAGTACTTC
j_call: TRBJ1-6; clone_size: NA; v_call: TRBV1; d_call: NA; cdr3_aa: CTSSQDQAPLHF; cdr3_nt: TGCACCAGCAGCCAAGATCAGGCACCCCTCCACTTT
j_call: TRBJ1-6; clone_size: few; v_call: TRBV30; d_call: NA; cdr3_aa: CAWSLNSGLRNSPLHF; cdr3_nt: TGTGCCTGGAGTCTCAACTCGGGCCTACGAAATTCACCCCTCCACTTT
j_call: TRBJ2-7; clone_size: once; v_call: TRBV6-5; d_call: NA; cdr3_aa: CASRLSTSSYEQYF; cdr3_nt: TGTGCCAGCAGGCTTAGCACAAGCTCCTACGAGCAGTACTTC
j_call: TRBJ1-4; clone_size: NA; v_call: TRBV6-5; d_call: NA; cdr3_aa: CASRTEGEKLFF; cdr3_nt: TGTGCCAGCAGGACTGAAGGGGAAAAACTGTTTTTT
j_call: TRBJ1-4; clone_size: NA; v_call: TRBV19; d_call: NA; cdr3_aa: CATRDWGEKLFF; cdr3_nt: TGTGCCACCCGGGATTGGGGTGAAAAACTGTTTTTT
j_call: TRBJ2-1; clone_size: NA; v_call: TRBV10-3; d_call: NA; cdr3_aa: CAIGLAFNEQFF; cdr3_nt: TGTGCCATCGGGTTAGCGTTTAATGAGCAGTTCTTC
j_call: TRBJ1-2; clone_size: NA; v_call: TRBV25-1; d_call: NA; cdr3_aa: CASSLGVGHSGYTF; cdr3_nt: TGTGCCAGCAGTCTCGGGGTCGGACACTCGGGCTACACCTTC
j_call: TRBJ1-1; clone_size: once; v_call: TRBV5-1; d_call: NA; cdr3_aa: CASSSGLGGTGENTEAFF; cdr3_nt: TGCGCCAGCAGCTCTGGCCTCGGGGGGACCGGAGAGAACACTGAAGCTTTCTTT
j_call: TRBJ1-6; clone_size: once; v_call: TRBV14; d_call: NA; cdr3_aa: CASSQAAFNSPLHF; cdr3_nt: TGTGCCAGCAGCCAAGCAGCGTTTAATTCACCCCTCCACTTT
j_call: TRBJ2-3; clone_size: NA; v_call: TRBV7-3; d_call: NA; cdr3_aa: CASSPPGGATTDTQYF; cdr3_nt: TGTGCCAGCAGCCCCCCAGGGGGGGCGACCACAGATACGCAGTATTTT
j_call: TRBJ2-7; clone_size: few; v_call: TRBV9; d_call: NA; cdr3_aa: CASSTIVGTTEDEQYF; cdr3_nt: TGTGCCAGCAGCACCATCGTTGGGACAACTGAGGACGAGCAGTACTTC
j_call: TRBJ1-1; clone_size: NA; v_call: TRBV2; d_call: NA; cdr3_aa: CASSERRGEVGPEAFF; cdr3_nt: TGTGCCAGCAGTGAACGTCGGGGAGAGGTGGGTCCTGAAGCTTTCTTT
j_call: TRBJ2-5; clone_size: NA; v_call: TRBV6-2/TRBV6-3; d_call: NA; cdr3_aa: CASSYNLQLAETQYF; cdr3_nt: TGTGCCAGCAGTTACAATCTCCAACTAGCAGAGACCCAGTACTTC
j_call: TRBJ2-1; clone_size: NA; v_call: TRBV29-1; d_call: TRBD1; cdr3_aa: CSVELPTGHNEQFF; cdr3_nt: TGCAGCGTTGAATTGCCGACAGGGCACAATGAGCAGTTCTTC
j_call: TRBJ1-2; clone_size: few; v_call: TRBV7-9; d_call: NA; cdr3_aa: CASSLQGGYTF; cdr3_nt: TGTGCCAGCAGCTTACAGGGGGGCTACACCTTC
j_call: TRBJ2-7; clone_size: NA; v_call: TRBV28; d_call: NA; cdr3_aa: CASSPDRPSYEQYF; cdr3_nt: TGTGCCAGCAGTCCCGACAGGCCCTCCTACGAGCAGTACTTC
j_call: TRBJ2-1; clone_size: NA; v_call: TRBV7-2; d_call: TRBD2; cdr3_aa: CASSLGLARYEQFF; cdr3_nt: TGTGCCAGCAGCTTAGGACTAGCTAGATATGAGCAGTTCTTC
j_call: TRBJ1-2; clone_size: once; v_call: TRBV30; d_call: NA; cdr3_aa: CAWDRLDGYGYTF; cdr3_nt: TGTGCCTGGGACAGGCTGGACGGGTATGGCTACACCTTC
j_call: TRBJ2-3; clone_size: NA; v_call: TRBV28; d_call: TRBD2; cdr3_aa: CASSLAGGLLRNTDTQYF; cdr3_nt: TGTGCCAGCAGTTTAGCGGGAGGGCTCCTGAGGAACACAGATACGCAGTATTTT
j_call: TRBJ1-6; clone_size: NA; v_call: TRBV6-6; d_call: TRBD1; cdr3_aa: CASSQTGEGSPLHF; cdr3_nt: TGTGCCAGCAGCCAGACAGGGGAGGGTTCACCCCTCCACTTT
j_call: TRBJ1-1; clone_size: NA; v_call: TRBV4-1; d_call: NA; cdr3_aa: CASSQDLQDTEAFF; cdr3_nt: TGCGCCAGCAGCCAAGATTTACAGGACACTGAAGCTTTCTTT
j_call: TRBJ1-3; clone_size: NA; v_call: TRBV9; d_call: NA; cdr3_aa: CASSPFSGNTIYF; cdr3_nt: TGTGCCAGCAGCCCGTTCTCTGGAAACACCATATATTTT
j_call: TRBJ2-1; clone_size: NA; v_call: TRBV2; d_call: TRBD2; cdr3_aa: CASSDWGSGRGYNEQFF; cdr3_nt: TGTGCCAGCAGTGATTGGGGGAGCGGGAGAGGGTACAATGAGCAGTTCTTC
j_call: TRBJ1-4; clone_size: NA; v_call: TRBV21-1; d_call: NA; cdr3_aa: CASSSPHEKLFF; cdr3_nt: TGTGCCAGCAGCTCTCCTCATGAAAAACTGTTTTTT
j_call: TRBJ2-7; clone_size: NA; v_call: TRBV4-1; d_call: TRBD2; cdr3_aa: CASSQGRLAGPSYEQYF; cdr3_nt: TGCGCCAGCAGCCAAGGCCGTCTAGCGGGTCCCTCCTACGAGCAGTACTTC
j_call: TRBJ2-3; clone_size: NA; v_call: TRBV5-1; d_call: TRBD2; cdr3_aa: CASSLTLAGGDTQYF; cdr3_nt: TGCGCCAGCAGCCTTACTTTAGCGGGAGGGGATACGCAGTATTTT
j_call: TRBJ2-2; clone_size: NA; v_call: TRBV2; d_call: NA; cdr3_aa: CASSEIQGGTGELFF; cdr3_nt: TGTGCCAGCAGTGAAATACAGGGTGGCACCGGGGAGCTGTTTTTT
j_call: TRBJ1-5; clone_size: NA; v_call: TRBV20-1; d_call: NA; cdr3_aa: CSASSSNQPQHF; cdr3_nt: TGCAGTGCTAGTTCCAGCAATCAGCCCCAGCATTTT
j_call: TRBJ2-5; clone_size: NA; v_call: TRBV25-1; d_call: NA; cdr3_aa: CASSDKETQYF; cdr3_nt: TGTGCCAGCAGTGACAAGGAGACCCAGTACTTC
j_call: TRBJ1-3; clone_size: NA; v_call: TRBV5-4; d_call: NA; cdr3_aa: CASSLGLFSGNTIYF; cdr3_nt: TGTGCCAGCAGCTTGGGGCTCTTCTCTGGAAACACCATATATTTT
j_call: TRBJ2-2; clone_size: once; v_call: TRBV29-1; d_call: TRBD2; cdr3_aa: CSVRLAANTGELFF; cdr3_nt: TGCAGCGTCCGCCTAGCGGCGAACACCGGGGAGCTGTTTTTT
j_call: TRBJ2-1; clone_size: NA; v_call: TRBV2; d_call: TRBD2; cdr3_aa: CATERGTTYNEQFF; cdr3_nt: TGTGCCACCGAGCGGGGGACCACCTACAATGAGCAGTTCTTC
j_call: TRBJ2-7; clone_size: NA; v_call: TRBV11-2; d_call: TRBD2; cdr3_aa: CASSAFTSGISYEQYF; cdr3_nt: TGTGCCAGCAGCGCGTTCACTAGCGGGATATCCTACGAGCAGTACTTC
j_call: TRBJ2-2; clone_size: NA; v_call: TRBV7-3; d_call: NA; cdr3_aa: CASSPEITGELFF; cdr3_nt: TGTGCCAGCAGCCCCGAAATTACCGGGGAGCTGTTTTTT
j_call: TRBJ2-7; clone_size: NA; v_call: TRBV2; d_call: TRBD1; cdr3_aa: CASRKGATSSYEQYF; cdr3_nt: TGTGCCAGCAGGAAGGGGGCCACGAGCTCCTACGAGCAGTACTTC
j_call: TRBJ2-5; clone_size: NA; v_call: TRBV19; d_call: NA; cdr3_aa: CASSVRVQETQYF; cdr3_nt: TGTGCCAGTAGTGTTAGGGTCCAAGAGACCCAGTACTTC
j_call: TRBJ1-1; clone_size: NA; v_call: TRBV7-2; d_call: NA; cdr3_aa: CASSFGGYTEAFF; cdr3_nt: TGTGCCAGCAGCTTTGGAGGATACACTGAAGCTTTCTTT